The 3 T cell receptor beta chains below come from one sample, sequenced in a study of blood T cells in healthy people across ages. Using a J-beta primer mix together with a sample-barcoded 5' primer, a second PCR was run for roughly 6 to 12 cycles. A single record per CDR3 protein comes from TCRdb applying MiXCR to the 5' RACE reads. The profile shows hundreds of thousands of distinct CDR3 sequences, 25% of them singletons. Separately, the same data were catalogued under a study of T cells of mothers and their children.

The material sequenced was blood. The source of these receptors is a boy aged 10-17 years in good health.

The chain employs TRBV3-1 and TRBJ2-1, with 10 bases identical to TRBD2. Looked up from germline, CDR1 is LGHDT and CDR2 is YNNKEL (reference sequence). The CDR3 is 16 amino acids. The V segment lost 0 bases and the J segment 9 bases; nucleotides outside the gene matches: 8. CDR3 nucleotides: TGTGCCAGCAGCCAAGAATTGAGCGGGGGGGCTGGTGAGCAGTTCTTC. Its protein is CASSQELSGGAGEQFF.

This clonotype was seen a handful of times. The genes are TRBV7-8 and TRBJ1-1; D might be TRBD1 (6 bases). Germline values: CDR1 SGHVS, CDR2 FQNEAQ. Deletions cut 1 base from V and 8 bases from J, with 14 bases between. This CDR3 is 14 amino acids long. CDR3 sequence: CASSLVRGTLEAFF. The CDR3 DNA reads TGTGCCAGCAGCTTAGTGAGGGGGACACTCGAAGCTTTCTTT.

The J gene is TRBJ2-7, the V gene TRBV5-1, with 8 positions matching TRBD1. The CDR3 is 12 amino acids. Germline-derived CDR1 and CDR2 are SGHRS and YFSETQ. The V and J ends lost 6 bases and 4 bases, in that order; junction bases with no gene match: 3. DNA of the CDR3: TGCGCCAGCATGGACAGGGCGTACGAGCAGTACTTC. The encoded protein is CASMDRAYEQYF.